This TCR beta chain was obtained from a study of T-cell reconstitution after alpha-beta-depleted transplantation in children. This clonotype was counted ten times or more. A TCRbeta library incorporating unique molecular identifiers was prepared. TCRdb passed the PCR reads through MiXCR, listing each CDR3 protein once. The repertoire has roughly 220,000 distinct CDR3 sequences, 9.7% of them found once; the top ten carry approximately 5%. Germline CDR1 is SGHRS and CDR2 is YFSETQ. V lost 4 bases and J lost 2, with 22 bases in between. This CDR3 spans 17 amino acids. The source material was PBMCs from the stem cell graft donor, sampled from the stem cell graft. The chain employs TRBV5-1 and TRBJ2-7; D may match TRBD1 or TRBD2 (7 bases each). This clonotype was obtained from a human donor who donated a stem cell graft to a child with SCID. The CDR3 nucleotides read TGCGCCAGCAGCCACAGGGGACGGGGGGACGGAACCTACGAGCAGTACTTC. It is translated as CASSHRGRGDGTYEQYF.